The clone carrying this T cell receptor beta chain appeared a few times. Antigen unknown. This sample stems from a study of T cells in Graves' hyperthyroidism and ophthalmopathy. The source material, RNA transcripts, was used to amplify TCR beta CDR3 regions. RT-PCR in the first round (using the HTBI primer set) targeted the TCR CDR3. Each CDR3 protein gets one entry after TCRdb re-called the multiplex PCR reads with MiXCR. The profile shows about 400,000 distinct CDR3 sequences, approximately 14% of them singletons. Patients having uncontrolled infection, another autoimmune disease, pregnancy or lactation were not included. Study conclusions and caveats: In simple terms, a model built on 13 V-J features told ophthalmopathy apart from stable hyperthyroidism.

The CDR3 is 14 residues long. V was shortened by 7 bases and J by 0 bases, with 11 bases between the two germline ends. Per the germline V gene, CDR1 is MNHEY and CDR2 is SMNVEV (reference sequence). Sequencing was performed on blood. The chain has TRBV27 and TRBJ2-3; D is uncertain. This TCR was recovered from a woman under 30 with Graves' hyperthyroidism. The CDR3 bases are TGTGCCAGCACCGTCGTCGGAAGCACAGATACGCAGTATTTT. This translates into CASTVVGSTDTQYF.